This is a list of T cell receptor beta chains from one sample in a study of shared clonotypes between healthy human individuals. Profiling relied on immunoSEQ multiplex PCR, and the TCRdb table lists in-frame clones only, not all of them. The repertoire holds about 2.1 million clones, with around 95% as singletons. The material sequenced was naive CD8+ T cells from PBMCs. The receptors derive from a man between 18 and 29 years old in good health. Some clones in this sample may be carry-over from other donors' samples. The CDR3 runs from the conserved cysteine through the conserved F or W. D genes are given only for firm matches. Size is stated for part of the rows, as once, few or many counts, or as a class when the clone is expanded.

CDR3: CASSPTGIEAFF; DNA: TGTGCCAGCAGTCCTACAGGAATAGAAGCTTTCTTT; V: TRBV4-2; D: .; size: .; J: TRBJ1-1
CDR3: CASSPGTGSRPQHF; DNA: TGCGCCAGCAGTCCCGGGACAGGGAGTCGGCCCCAGCATTTT; V: TRBV4-1; D: TRBD1; size: few; J: TRBJ1-5
CDR3: CASSAGTSIYNEQFF; DNA: TGTGCCAGCAGCGCCGGGACCTCGATCTACAATGAGCAGTTCTTC; V: TRBV9; D: .; size: .; J: TRBJ2-1
CDR3: CASSTHFGRAIYNEQFF; DNA: TGTGCCAGCAGCACCCATTTTGGCAGGGCCATATACAATGAGCAGTTCTTC; V: TRBV5-6; D: .; size: .; J: TRBJ2-1
CDR3: CASRGQTPYGYTF; DNA: TGTGCCAGCCGCGGACAGACACCGTATGGCTACACCTTC; V: TRBV27; D: .; size: .; J: TRBJ1-2
CDR3: CASSPPGQGKNIQYF; DNA: TGTGCCAGCAGTCCGCCGGGACAGGGAAAAAACATTCAGTACTTC; V: TRBV28; D: TRBD1; size: once; J: TRBJ2-4
CDR3: CASSFHPLRGGEETQYF; DNA: TGTGCCAGCAGCTTTCACCCCCTCCGGGGAGGGGAAGAGACCCAGTACTTC; V: TRBV7-2; D: TRBD2; size: once; J: TRBJ2-5
CDR3: CASSRGGINQPQHF; DNA: TGTGCCAGCAGCAGAGGAGGGATCAATCAGCCCCAGCATTTT; V: TRBV7-9; D: .; size: few; J: TRBJ1-5
CDR3: CASSWPGQGAYEQYF; DNA: TGTGCCAGCAGCTGGCCGGGACAGGGCGCCTACGAGCAGTACTTC; V: TRBV7-3; D: TRBD1; size: .; J: TRBJ2-7
CDR3: CASQGAGNYGYTF; DNA: TGTGCCAGTCAGGGGGCAGGGAACTATGGCTACACCTTC; V: TRBV10-3; D: TRBD1; size: once; J: TRBJ1-2
CDR3: CASSLRSDPTWLSYEQYF; DNA: TGTGCCAGCAGTTTAAGGTCAGACCCAACTTGGCTCTCCTACGAGCAGTACTTC; V: TRBV28; D: .; size: .; J: TRBJ2-7
CDR3: CASSLYRGYNSPLHF; DNA: TGTGCCAGCAGTCTCTACAGGGGGTATAATTCACCCCTCCACTTT; V: TRBV28; D: TRBD1; size: .; J: TRBJ1-6
CDR3: CASAGLAKGDTQYF; DNA: TGTGCCAGCGCAGGTCTAGCCAAGGGAGATACGCAGTATTTT; V: TRBV7-6; D: .; size: .; J: TRBJ2-3
CDR3: CASSPVGGLETQYF; DNA: TGTGCCAGCAGCCCGGTGGGGGGCTTGGAGACCCAGTACTTC; V: TRBV9; D: .; size: once; J: TRBJ2-5
CDR3: CAVWGQFPGEQYF; DNA: TGTGCGGTATGGGGACAGTTTCCTGGGGAGCAGTACTTC; V: TRBV30; D: TRBD1; size: .; J: TRBJ2-7
CDR3: CASSLVAGSYEQYF; DNA: TGTGCCAGCAGCTTAGTGGCAGGGTCCTACGAGCAGTACTTC; V: TRBV11-2; D: .; size: .; J: TRBJ2-7
CDR3: CSVVSALMLFF; DNA: TGCAGCGTTGTTTCCGCCCTAATGCTGTTTTTT; V: TRBV29-1; D: .; size: .; J: TRBJ1-4
CDR3: CATDQASKDRINLYEQYF; DNA: TGTGCCACGGATCAGGCCTCAAAGGACAGAATAAACTTATACGAGCAGTACTTC; V: TRBV6-4; D: .; size: .; J: TRBJ2-7
CDR3: CASSLAGRGGRETQYF; DNA: TGTGCCAGCAGCTTGGCCGGGCGGGGCGGTCGAGAGACCCAGTACTTC; V: TRBV7-8; D: .; size: .; J: TRBJ2-5
CDR3: CASSLGWGTYEQYF; DNA: TGTGCCAGCAGCTTGGGTTGGGGAACCTACGAGCAGTACTTC; V: TRBV5-6; D: .; size: .; J: TRBJ2-7
CDR3: CASSFGERAGIGDQHF; DNA: TGTGCCAGCAGTTTCGGCGAGCGGGCGGGGATTGGTGACCAGCATTTT; V: TRBV28; D: .; size: .; J: TRBJ1-5
CDR3: CASSVGYQEARGYTF; DNA: TGTGCCAGCAGCGTAGGATATCAGGAGGCGCGCGGCTACACCTTC; V: TRBV9; D: .; size: .; J: TRBJ1-2
CDR3: CASSSSRSETQYF; DNA: TGTGCCAGCAGCTCATCCCGGAGCGAGACCCAGTACTTC; V: TRBV7-6; D: .; size: .; J: TRBJ2-5
CDR3: CASSLGKTPSSYEQYF; DNA: TGTGCCAGCAGCTTAGGGAAGACACCGAGCTCCTACGAGCAGTACTTC; V: TRBV7-2; D: .; size: .; J: TRBJ2-7
CDR3: CASSLGGLTGGKNIQYF; DNA: TGTGCCAGCAGCTTAGGGGGTTTGACAGGGGGCAAAAACATTCAGTACTTC; V: TRBV7-9; D: TRBD1; size: .; J: TRBJ2-4
CDR3: CASSYSTDSGNEQFF; DNA: TGTGCCAGCAGTTACTCAACCGACTCCGGCAATGAGCAGTTCTTC; V: TRBV6-6; D: .; size: .; J: TRBJ2-1
CDR3: CASSLGLAVTLGAETQYF; DNA: TGTGCCAGCAGTTTAGGTCTAGCGGTCACCCTTGGGGCAGAGACCCAGTACTTC; V: TRBV28; D: TRBD2; size: .; J: TRBJ2-5
CDR3: CASSPWWGTEEYEQYF; DNA: TGTGCCAGCAGCCCATGGTGGGGGACTGAAGAATACGAGCAGTACTTC; V: TRBV7-8; D: .; size: .; J: TRBJ2-7
CDR3: CASSLTTEGNTEAFF; DNA: TGTGCCAGCAGCTTAACGACGGAGGGAAACACTGAAGCTTTCTTT; V: TRBV7-3; D: .; size: .; J: TRBJ1-1
CDR3: CASSMDRVRGYTF; DNA: TGTGCCAGTAGTATGGATAGGGTTCGAGGCTACACCTTC; V: TRBV19; D: .; size: once; J: TRBJ1-2
CDR3: CASRGLAGPYEQYF; DNA: TGTGCCAGCAGGGGACTAGCGGGGCCCTACGAGCAGTACTTC; V: TRBV28; D: TRBD2; size: .; J: TRBJ2-7
CDR3: CASSEDRFYNEQFF; DNA: TGTGCCAGCAGTGAGGACCGATTTTACAATGAGCAGTTCTTC; V: TRBV6-6; D: .; size: .; J: TRBJ2-1
CDR3: CASSPREGWNEQFF; DNA: TGTGCCAGCAGCCCCCGGGAGGGTTGGAATGAGCAGTTCTTC; V: TRBV7-3; D: TRBD2; size: .; J: TRBJ2-1
CDR3: CASSLEGASANYEQYF; DNA: TGTGCCAGCAGTTTAGAGGGGGCTAGCGCCAACTACGAGCAGTACTTC; V: TRBV28; D: .; size: .; J: TRBJ2-7
CDR3: CASSSRQGYEQYF; DNA: TGTGCCAGCAGCAGTAGACAGGGCTACGAGCAGTACTTC; V: TRBV11-1; D: TRBD1; size: .; J: TRBJ2-7
CDR3: CASSLWGEGTGELFF; DNA: TGTGCCAGCAGCCTCTGGGGGGAGGGCACCGGGGAGCTGTTTTTT; V: TRBV2; D: TRBD2; size: .; J: TRBJ2-2
CDR3: CASSPAGSPMNTEAFF; DNA: TGTGCCAGCTCACCTGCAGGATCGCCCATGAACACTGAAGCTTTCTTT; V: TRBV18; D: .; size: .; J: TRBJ1-1
CDR3: CASSASYNEQFF; DNA: TGTGCCAGCAGTGCCTCCTACAATGAGCAGTTCTTC; V: TRBV25-1; D: .; size: .; J: TRBJ2-1
CDR3: CASSLGPTGGHGYTF; DNA: TGTGCCAGCAGCTTAGGACCTACAGGGGGCCATGGCTACACCTTC; V: TRBV13; D: TRBD1; size: .; J: TRBJ1-2
CDR3: CASSPGDYRRAGNTIYF; DNA: TGTGCCAGCAGCCCTGGGGATTATCGTCGAGCGGGAAACACCATATATTTT; V: TRBV7-9; D: .; size: .; J: TRBJ1-3
CDR3: CASSQEGSGITDTQYF; DNA: TGCGCCAGCAGCCAAGAAGGGTCAGGGATAACAGATACGCAGTATTTT; V: TRBV4-1; D: .; size: .; J: TRBJ2-3
CDR3: CASSTGTGVYNEQFF; DNA: TGTGCCAGCAGCACCGGGACAGGGGTTTACAATGAGCAGTTCTTC; V: TRBV28; D: TRBD1; size: .; J: TRBJ2-1
CDR3: CASSELALSSSYNEQFF; DNA: TGTGCCAGCAGTGAACTAGCTTTGAGTAGCTCCTACAATGAGCAGTTCTTC; V: TRBV2; D: .; size: .; J: TRBJ2-1
CDR3: CASSANRGSSYNEQFF; DNA: TGTGCCAGCAGCGCCAACAGGGGCAGCTCCTACAATGAGCAGTTCTTC; V: TRBV9; D: TRBD1; size: .; J: TRBJ2-1
CDR3: CASTASGLSSYNEQFF; DNA: TGTGCCAGCACCGCTAGCGGCCTCAGCTCCTACAATGAGCAGTTCTTC; V: TRBV9; D: TRBD2; size: .; J: TRBJ2-1
CDR3: CASTPATGFIYEQYF; DNA: TGCGCCAGCACCCCCGCGACAGGGTTCATCTACGAGCAGTACTTC; V: TRBV4-1; D: TRBD1; size: once; J: TRBJ2-7